The rows below give T cell receptor beta chains drawn from one sample of a study of beta chain features in type 1 diabetes. TCRdb keeps only in-frame clones here, not all; method: immunoSEQ multiplex PCR. The sample has 200,000 to 300,000 clones, just over 20% seen once. The specimen sequenced was naive CD4+ T cells from blood. The source is a middle-aged woman with type 1 diabetes. CDR3s include the opening cysteine and the closing phenylalanine or tryptophan. Each record gives: D gene, clone size, V gene, J gene, CDR3 protein, CDR3 DNA. The D gene is left open where the match is weak. Size is stated for part of the rows, as once, few or many counts, or as a class when the clone is expanded.

D: .; size: .; V: TRBV25-1; J: TRBJ1-2; CDR3: CASSEALTGSGYTF; DNA: TGTGCCAGCAGTGAAGCCCTGACAGGCTCGGGCTACACCTTC
D: .; size: few; V: TRBV4-1; J: TRBJ2-6; CDR3: CASSQGRDNVLTF; DNA: TGCGCCAGCAGCCAAGGGAGAGACAACGTCCTGACTTTC
D: .; size: .; V: TRBV7-9; J: TRBJ2-5; CDR3: CASSLDPGGQETQYF; DNA: TGTGCCAGCAGCCTTGATCCCGGAGGCCAAGAGACCCAGTACTTC
D: TRBD1; size: .; V: TRBV5-1; J: TRBJ1-4; CDR3: CASSSGQLVGEKLFF; DNA: TGCGCCAGCAGCTCGGGACAGCTAGTAGGAGAAAAACTGTTTTTT
D: TRBD1; size: few; V: TRBV29-1; J: TRBJ2-7; CDR3: CSVGLFDRGTEQYF; DNA: TGCAGCGTTGGCCTCTTTGACAGGGGGACCGAGCAGTACTTC
D: TRBD1; size: few; V: TRBV14; J: TRBJ2-1; CDR3: CASSQDVGGQGYNEQFF; DNA: TGTGCCAGCAGCCAAGATGTAGGGGGACAGGGATACAATGAGCAGTTCTTC
D: .; size: few; V: TRBV19; J: TRBJ2-5; CDR3: CASSILRWETQYF; DNA: TGTGCCAGTAGTATTTTGAGGTGGGAGACCCAGTACTTC
D: TRBD2; size: few; V: TRBV28; J: TRBJ2-5; CDR3: CASSFHRLAGEETQYF; DNA: TGTGCCAGCAGTTTTCACCGACTAGCGGGGGAAGAGACCCAGTACTTC
D: .; size: .; V: TRBV6-6; J: TRBJ2-5; CDR3: CASSSPGTQYF; DNA: TGTGCCAGCAGTTCACCGGGGACCCAGTACTTC
D: TRBD2; size: .; V: TRBV28; J: TRBJ2-5; CDR3: CASSFSPVASGYQETQYF; DNA: TGTGCCAGCAGTTTTTCTCCGGTGGCTAGCGGGTACCAAGAGACCCAGTACTTC
D: .; size: few; V: TRBV11-2; J: TRBJ1-1; CDR3: CASSQGQREAFF; DNA: TGTGCCAGCAGCCAGGGCCAGAGGGAAGCTTTCTTT